This T cell receptor (beta chain) originates from a study of technical replicates of blood from several donors. TCRdb's table, derived via immunoSEQ multiplex PCR, lists solely in-frame clones and lacks some. The table has 60,000 to 90,000 clones, 95% seen once. This clone was counted once. Input material: T cells isolated from PBMCs. The source is a human donor in good health.

CDR3 amino acids: CASSPTTGGFNQPQHF. The DNA of the CDR3 is TGTGCCAGCTCACCCACTACAGGGGGCTTTAATCAGCCCCAGCATTTT. The chain combines TRBV18 with TRBJ1-5; 9 nucleotides align to TRBD1. The CDR3 runs to 16 residues. With V trimmed by 3 bases and J by 4 bases, 7 bases remained unmatched. Germline V lookup: CDR1 KGHSH, CDR2 LQKENI.